This is a list of T cell receptor beta chains from one sample in a study of T cell responses to AZD1222 COVID-19 vaccine. Profiling relied on immunoSEQ multiplex PCR, and the TCRdb table lists in-frame clones only, not all of them. The data contain fewer than 90,000 clones, approximately 91% of them singletons. Specimen: peripheral blood, collected 28 days after the second AZD1222 dose. The receptors derive from an adult who received the AZD1222 COVID-19 vaccine. Each CDR3 is given with its conserved first and last residue. Each record gives: clone size, V gene, J gene, D gene, CDR3 DNA, CDR3 protein. D genes are given only for firm matches. Size tells how often a clone was seen (once, few, many) or the class of an expanded clone, and some rows leave it out.

clone_size: -; v_call: TRBV6-1; j_call: TRBJ2-1; d_call: -; cdr3_nt: TGTGCCAGCAGTGAATACGTGGAATCTTACAATGAGCAGTTCTTC; cdr3_aa: CASSEYVESYNEQFF
clone_size: -; v_call: TRBV11-2; j_call: TRBJ2-3; d_call: -; cdr3_nt: TGTGCCAGCAGCTTAGTATACGGGTCACCTAGCACAGATACGCAGTATTTT; cdr3_aa: CASSLVYGSPSTDTQYF
clone_size: once; v_call: TRBV5-6; j_call: TRBJ2-7; d_call: TRBD1; cdr3_nt: TGTGCCAGCAGCTTGTACCCGGGACAGTGTCCCTACGAGCAGTACTTC; cdr3_aa: CASSLYPGQCPYEQYF
clone_size: -; v_call: TRBV3-1/TRBV3-2; j_call: TRBJ1-3; d_call: -; cdr3_nt: TGTGCCAGCAGCCCCCTGGGAGGAAACACCATATATTTT; cdr3_aa: CASSPLGGNTIYF
clone_size: -; v_call: TRBV28; j_call: TRBJ1-4; d_call: TRBD1; cdr3_nt: TGTGCCAGCAGTCATCAGGGGGCGGGTAATGAAAAACTGTTTTTT; cdr3_aa: CASSHQGAGNEKLFF
clone_size: few; v_call: TRBV6-2/TRBV6-3; j_call: TRBJ2-7; d_call: TRBD1; cdr3_nt: TGTGCCAGCAGTTACCTCCTCGGACAGGGCCACGAGCAGTACTTC; cdr3_aa: CASSYLLGQGHEQYF
clone_size: -; v_call: TRBV3-1/TRBV3-2; j_call: TRBJ2-3; d_call: -; cdr3_nt: TGTGCCAGTCGGGGAGCTGGAGATACGCAGTATTTT; cdr3_aa: CASRGAGDTQYF
clone_size: -; v_call: TRBV13; j_call: TRBJ1-6; d_call: TRBD1; cdr3_nt: TGTGCCAGCAGGAGCAGCCTGGGACAGGGACTTAATTCACCCCTCCACTTT; cdr3_aa: CASRSSLGQGLNSPLHF
clone_size: -; v_call: TRBV28; j_call: TRBJ1-5; d_call: -; cdr3_nt: TGTGCCAGCAGTTGGGGCGGACAGCCCCAGCATTTT; cdr3_aa: CASSWGGQPQHF
clone_size: -; v_call: TRBV10-1; j_call: TRBJ2-1; d_call: -; cdr3_nt: TGCGCCAGCAGTGATAGATCGGGATTGGGGGGAAGGAATGAGCAGTTCTTC; cdr3_aa: CASSDRSGLGGRNEQFF
clone_size: -; v_call: TRBV29-1; j_call: TRBJ2-7; d_call: -; cdr3_nt: TGCAGCGTGACCAAAGGGCAGGCCCCCTACGAGCAGTACTTC; cdr3_aa: CSVTKGQAPYEQYF
clone_size: -; v_call: TRBV4-1; j_call: TRBJ2-1; d_call: TRBD1; cdr3_nt: TGCGCCAGCAGTCTTACAGGGGGTACCTACAATGAGCAGTTCTTC; cdr3_aa: CASSLTGGTYNEQFF
clone_size: -; v_call: TRBV25-1; j_call: TRBJ1-1; d_call: -; cdr3_nt: TGTGCCAGCAGTGACGATGGGAACACTGAAGCTTTCTTT; cdr3_aa: CASSDDGNTEAFF
clone_size: -; v_call: TRBV28; j_call: TRBJ1-3; d_call: -; cdr3_nt: TGTGCCAGCAGAGAAAGTACTGGAAACACCATATATTTT; cdr3_aa: CASRESTGNTIYF
clone_size: -; v_call: TRBV11-3; j_call: TRBJ2-5; d_call: -; cdr3_nt: TGTGCCAGCAGCTTGGGGCCCTTCCAGACCCAGTACTTC; cdr3_aa: CASSLGPFQTQYF
clone_size: -; v_call: TRBV29-1; j_call: TRBJ1-1; d_call: TRBD1; cdr3_nt: TGCAGCGTTAGGTCAGGGGGGATGAACACTGAAGCTTTCTTT; cdr3_aa: CSVRSGGMNTEAFF
clone_size: once; v_call: TRBV30; j_call: TRBJ2-1; d_call: TRBD1; cdr3_nt: TGTGCCTGGTGCCGATGGGACAGGGGTGGCGATGAGCAGTTCTTC; cdr3_aa: CAWCRWDRGGDEQFF
clone_size: -; v_call: TRBV27; j_call: TRBJ2-7; d_call: TRBD2; cdr3_nt: TGTGCCAGCAGTTTAGTCGGCGGGAGGGCCTACGAGCAGTACTTC; cdr3_aa: CASSLVGGRAYEQYF
clone_size: once; v_call: TRBV2; j_call: TRBJ1-1; d_call: -; cdr3_nt: TGTGCCAGCAGTGCCTCCGGGCTCCGGGGTCCTGAAGCTTTCTTT; cdr3_aa: CASSASGLRGPEAFF
clone_size: -; v_call: TRBV29-1; j_call: TRBJ1-2; d_call: -; cdr3_nt: TGCAGCGTTGAAAGTTGGGGAGTTGGAGGCTACACCTTC; cdr3_aa: CSVESWGVGGYTF
clone_size: -; v_call: TRBV5-1; j_call: TRBJ2-1; d_call: -; cdr3_nt: TGCGCCAGCAGCTTCGTAGTCGGGAATGAGCAGTTCTTC; cdr3_aa: CASSFVVGNEQFF
clone_size: -; v_call: TRBV12-5; j_call: TRBJ2-1; d_call: -; cdr3_nt: TGTGCTAGTGGTTTGAAAATTAGCGTTTGGATCGGGGGAGACCTCTCCTACAATGAGCAGTTCTTC; cdr3_aa: CASGLKISVWIGGDLSYNEQFF
clone_size: -; v_call: TRBV7-9; j_call: TRBJ1-1; d_call: -; cdr3_nt: TGTGCCAGCAGCTTAGTAGGGTCGAACACTGAAGCTTTCTTT; cdr3_aa: CASSLVGSNTEAFF
clone_size: -; v_call: TRBV29-1; j_call: TRBJ2-1; d_call: TRBD2; cdr3_nt: TGCAGCGTTGGACTAGCGGGACTGCTGAGCTCCTACAATGAGCAGTTCTTC; cdr3_aa: CSVGLAGLLSSYNEQFF
clone_size: -; v_call: TRBV27; j_call: TRBJ2-6; d_call: -; cdr3_nt: TGTGCCAGCATGGGGTTCGGTGGGGCCAACGTCCTGACTTTC; cdr3_aa: CASMGFGGANVLTF
clone_size: -; v_call: TRBV7-2; j_call: TRBJ2-3; d_call: -; cdr3_nt: TGTGCCAGCAGCCGCGAGAGCACAGATACGCAGTATTTT; cdr3_aa: CASSRESTDTQYF
clone_size: once; v_call: TRBV4-2; j_call: TRBJ2-7; d_call: TRBD2; cdr3_nt: TGTGCCAGCAGCCAAGACGGTTCGGTAGCGGGAGTGAGCGAGCAGTACTTC; cdr3_aa: CASSQDGSVAGVSEQYF
clone_size: -; v_call: TRBV4-3; j_call: TRBJ2-7; d_call: TRBD2; cdr3_nt: TGCGCCAGCAGCCAAGCGACTAGCTCTACCTACGAGCAGTACTTC; cdr3_aa: CASSQATSSTYEQYF
clone_size: -; v_call: TRBV4-1; j_call: TRBJ1-5; d_call: -; cdr3_nt: TGCGCCAGCAGCCACCCCGCCAGGGACAATCAGCCCCAGCATTTT; cdr3_aa: CASSHPARDNQPQHF
clone_size: -; v_call: TRBV6-5; j_call: TRBJ2-7; d_call: -; cdr3_nt: TGTGCCAGCAGCGTGACTAGATACGAGCAGTACTTC; cdr3_aa: CASSVTRYEQYF
clone_size: -; v_call: TRBV6-4; j_call: TRBJ1-5; d_call: TRBD1; cdr3_nt: TGTGCCAGCAGCGAAGGGACAGGGATTGGGCCCCAGCATTTT; cdr3_aa: CASSEGTGIGPQHF
clone_size: -; v_call: TRBV7-8; j_call: TRBJ2-5; d_call: -; cdr3_nt: TGTGCCAGCAGCTTCCCCCGGGAGACCCAGTACTTC; cdr3_aa: CASSFPRETQYF
clone_size: -; v_call: TRBV28; j_call: TRBJ1-6; d_call: -; cdr3_nt: TGTGCCAGCAGTTTATGGCGGCGTAGGTCACCCCTCCACTTT; cdr3_aa: CASSLWRRRSPLHF
clone_size: -; v_call: TRBV4-1; j_call: TRBJ1-6; d_call: -; cdr3_nt: TGCGCCAGCAGCCAAGAAGCGAGTAATTCACCCCTCCACTTT; cdr3_aa: CASSQEASNSPLHF
clone_size: -; v_call: TRBV6-5; j_call: TRBJ2-5; d_call: -; cdr3_nt: TGTGCCAGCAGTTCGGCAGAGACCCAGTACTTC; cdr3_aa: CASSSAETQYF
clone_size: -; v_call: TRBV19; j_call: TRBJ1-5; d_call: TRBD1; cdr3_nt: TGTGCCAGTACCCGGGGGACAGGGGGATCTCAGCCCCAGCATTTT; cdr3_aa: CASTRGTGGSQPQHF
clone_size: -; v_call: TRBV11-2; j_call: TRBJ1-1; d_call: -; cdr3_nt: TGTGCCAGCAGCTTCGTGGTTGGCACTGAAGCTTTCTTT; cdr3_aa: CASSFVVGTEAFF
clone_size: -; v_call: TRBV11-3; j_call: TRBJ2-6; d_call: -; cdr3_nt: TGTGCCAGCAGCCCCCAGGGTGCTGGGGCCAACGTCCTGACTTTC; cdr3_aa: CASSPQGAGANVLTF
clone_size: -; v_call: TRBV6-5; j_call: TRBJ2-7; d_call: -; cdr3_nt: TGTGCCAGCAGTTCGGAGCGGTTAGGCTCCTACGAGCAGTACTTC; cdr3_aa: CASSSERLGSYEQYF
clone_size: -; v_call: TRBV3-1/TRBV3-2; j_call: TRBJ2-1; d_call: -; cdr3_nt: TGTGCCAGCAGCCAAGGGGTGGATTCCCGGAGCTCCTACAATGAGCAGTTCTTC; cdr3_aa: CASSQGVDSRSSYNEQFF
clone_size: -; v_call: TRBV19; j_call: TRBJ1-2; d_call: TRBD1; cdr3_nt: TGTGCCAGTAGTTCCGGGACAGGGGGCCTTTTTAACTATGGCTACACCTTC; cdr3_aa: CASSSGTGGLFNYGYTF
clone_size: -; v_call: TRBV15; j_call: TRBJ2-2; d_call: TRBD2; cdr3_nt: TGTGCCACCAGTCTCACTAGCGGGAGAACCGGGGAGCTGTTTTTT; cdr3_aa: CATSLTSGRTGELFF
clone_size: -; v_call: TRBV6-6; j_call: TRBJ1-1; d_call: -; cdr3_nt: TGTGCCAGCAGTTACCCCGGCAGCCAGAACACTGAAGCTTTCTTT; cdr3_aa: CASSYPGSQNTEAFF
clone_size: -; v_call: TRBV6-7; j_call: TRBJ1-2; d_call: -; cdr3_nt: TGTGCCAGCAGTTATGAGGCCGTCGAAGCTAACTATGGCTACACCTTC; cdr3_aa: CASSYEAVEANYGYTF
clone_size: -; v_call: TRBV6-5; j_call: TRBJ1-2; d_call: -; cdr3_nt: TGTGCCAGCAGTTACGAGGGAAACTATGGCTACACCTTC; cdr3_aa: CASSYEGNYGYTF
clone_size: medium-sized; v_call: TRBV25-1; j_call: TRBJ2-7; d_call: -; cdr3_nt: TGTGCCAGCAAAGTCGGGGGATCCCACGAGCAGTACTTC; cdr3_aa: CASKVGGSHEQYF
clone_size: -; v_call: TRBV27; j_call: TRBJ1-2; d_call: -; cdr3_nt: TGTGCCAGCAGAGGGGGTGGATATGGCTACACCTTC; cdr3_aa: CASRGGGYGYTF
clone_size: -; v_call: TRBV28; j_call: TRBJ1-1; d_call: TRBD1; cdr3_nt: TGTGCCAGCAGCCCTACAGGGGTGAGGAACACTGAAGCTTTCTTT; cdr3_aa: CASSPTGVRNTEAFF
clone_size: -; v_call: TRBV29-1; j_call: TRBJ2-3; d_call: TRBD2; cdr3_nt: TGCAGCGTTGCTAGCGGGAGAACAGATACGCAGTATTTT; cdr3_aa: CSVASGRTDTQYF
clone_size: -; v_call: TRBV7-3; j_call: TRBJ1-6; d_call: -; cdr3_nt: TGTGCCAGCAGCTTAGTGCCAGGGGTTAATTCACCCCTCCACTTT; cdr3_aa: CASSLVPGVNSPLHF
clone_size: -; v_call: TRBV21-1; j_call: TRBJ2-2; d_call: -; cdr3_nt: TGTGCCAGCAGCAGACGGGGGTTTAACACCGGGGAGCTGTTTTTT; cdr3_aa: CASSRRGFNTGELFF
clone_size: -; v_call: TRBV7-2; j_call: TRBJ1-2; d_call: -; cdr3_nt: TGTGCCAGCAGCCGGAGGGGAGGGGATGGCTACACCTTC; cdr3_aa: CASSRRGGDGYTF